The count of the clone carrying this T cell receptor beta chain is one. This entry is derived from a study of blood T cell repertoires in COVID-19. Overall study: The United States, Italy and Spain were the sources of the acute and convalescent COVID-19 samples. In each case, the material was cDNA or gDNA derived from T cells, B-cell-depleted T cells, or PBMCs.

Methods used by the authors: Amplification of reference gene primers was used by the study to estimate nucleated cell counts. Here immunoSEQ multiplex PCR was the method, and the copy in TCRdb shows in-frame clones only, minus some. V and J calls and clone size are given by that table; D and trimming were obtained from the DNA. The data hold about 220,000 clones, with 80% to 85% observed a single time. V lost 6 bases to trimming and J lost 7 bases, with 13 bases between them. The CDR3 runs to 14 residues. CDR1 LGHDT and CDR2 YNNKEL come from the germline V gene (reference sequence). The gene calls are TRBV3-1 (or the pseudogene TRBV3-2) and TRBJ1-6; D remains unclear. This TCR derives from a woman aged 55-75 years with acute or convalescent COVID-19. Sequences were obtained from peripheral blood. The CDR3 bases are TGTGCCAGCAGGGCGCACGTGGAGAATTCACCCCTCCACTTT. This translates into CASRAHVENSPLHF.